A single sample is the source of the 19 T cell receptor beta chains below, sequenced in a study of blood T cell repertoires in COVID-19. Generated by immunoSEQ multiplex PCR, the TCRdb table keeps only in-frame clones and is missing some. The profile covers tens of thousands of clones, with roughly 90% appearing a single time and 3% taken by the ten largest. The sample comprised peripheral blood. Receptors were obtained from a woman aged 45 to 65 with active or convalescent COVID-19.

The V call is TRBV19, the J call TRBJ1-1; D is uncertain. The CDR3 is made up of 14 amino acids. The V end lost 3 bases, the J end lost 4 bases, and 12 bases lay between the germline ends. The germline V gene has CDR1 LNHDA and CDR2 SQIVND (reference sequence). Written as DNA, the CDR3 is TGTGCCAGTAGTATTCTGCCCCCCGGCACTGAAGCTTTCTTT. Its protein is CASSILPPGTEAFF.

The chain joins TRBV11-3 to TRBJ2-2; possible D gene TRBD1, 6 bases. CDR1 and CDR2 (germline): SGHNT, YENEEA. Trimming removed 4 bases at V and 0 bases at J, with 12 bases between. The CDR3 contains 16 residues. The CDR3 DNA follows: TGTGCCAGCAGCTCCGGACAGTCTTCGAACACCGGGGAGCTGTTTTTT. Its translation: CASSSGQSSNTGELFF.

This sequence joins TRBV5-1 and TRBJ1-4, with TRBD1 as a possible D gene (5 bases). Between the trimmed V and J ends, which lost 0 bases and 4 bases, there was a span of 13 bases. The germline V gene has CDR1 SGHRS and CDR2 YFSETQ. This CDR3 contains 16 residues. The CDR3 DNA is TGCGCCAGCAGCTTGGCCGGTGGGCAGGGTAATGAAAAACTGTTTTTT. Amino acid sequence: CASSLAGGQGNEKLFF. Using reference TRBV5-1 and TRBJ1-4 for the parts outside the CDR3, the full variable domain is KAGVTQTPRYLIKTRGQQVTLSCSPISGHRSVSWYQQTPGQGLQFLFEYFSETQRNKGNFPGRFSGRQFSNSRSEMNVSTLELGDSALYLCASSLAGGQGNEKLFFGSGTQLSVL.

The chain links TRBV11-2 to TRBJ2-2, with a tentative D call TRBD2 (6 bases). Per germline, CDR1 SGHAT and CDR2 FQNNGV. V was trimmed by 5 bases and J by 7 bases, leaving 17 bases between them. This CDR3 spans 15 amino acids. CDR3 coding DNA: TGTGCCAGCAGCCTGCGGGAAGAGGTACGCGGGGAGCTGTTTTTT. The encoded protein is CASSLREEVRGELFF.

The V and J genes are TRBV9 and TRBJ2-1; TRBD2 aligns across 10 bases. Germline CDR1 reads SGDLS; CDR2 reads YYNGEE. Trimming removed 4 bases from V and 0 bases from J; junction bases left unmatched: 10. This CDR3 comprises 18 residues. Here the CDR3 DNA reads TGTGCCAGCAGCCACCCTAGCGGGGGAATAAGCTCCTACAATGAGCAGTTCTTC. Translation gives CASSHPSGGISSYNEQFF.

The chain combines TRBV7-3 with TRBJ2-3; no clear D gene. This CDR3 is built from 15 residues. Trimming stripped 5 bases from V and 0 bases from J, with 12 bases between. CDR1 SGHTA and CDR2 FQGTGA come from the germline V gene. The CDR3 DNA is TGTGCCAGCAGCCTAGGTGTAGCTAGCACAGATACGCAGTATTTT. Its protein is CASSLGVASTDTQYF.

The chain has TRBV9 and TRBJ2-7, with a weak D call TRBD2 (6 bases). The germline CDR1 and CDR2 sequences are SGDLS and YYNGEE. V lost 0 bases to trimming and J lost 3 bases, with 13 bases between them. The CDR3 is 15 amino acids. CDR3 in amino acids: CASSVGPSEFYEQYF. CDR3 DNA sequence: TGTGCCAGCAGCGTAGGGCCTAGCGAGTTCTACGAGCAGTACTTC.

The gene calls are TRBV4-2 and TRBJ2-7; the match to TRBD2 covers 8 bases. The CDR3 is made up of 15 amino acids. V shed 0 bases, J shed 2 bases, and the junction held 3 bases outside the gene matches. From germline, CDR1 is LGHNA and CDR2 YNFKEQ. CDR3 nucleotide sequence: TGTGCCAGCAGCCAAGACCCAGCGGGGGCCTACGAGCAGTACTTC. Translated: CASSQDPAGAYEQYF.

The chain uses TRBV27 and TRBJ1-2; D gene ambiguous. V lost 0 bases, J lost 4 bases, and 9 bases lay in between. The CDR3 has 14 residues. In germline, CDR1 is MNHEY, CDR2 SMNVEV (reference sequence). As DNA, the CDR3 is TGTGCCAGCAGTTTATCGGGCTTCGGCTATGGCTACACCTTC. It specifies CASSLSGFGYGYTF.

The CDR3 here is CASSTALGGNEQFF. The CDR3 DNA reads as TGTGCCAGCAGTACCGCCCTCGGGGGGAATGAGCAGTTCTTC. The chain joins TRBV27 to TRBJ2-1, with 7 bases fitting TRBD2. Trimming took 5 bases from V and 7 from J; bases not matched to a gene: 8. The germline gives CDR1 MNHEY, CDR2 SMNVEV (reference sequence). This CDR3 has 14 amino acids.

The V gene is TRBV29-1, the J gene TRBJ2-5, with TRBD2 matching over 7 bases. V trimming: 2 bases; J trimming: 4 bases; junction bases outside the gene matches: 10. Germline V gene lookup returns CDR1 SQVTM and CDR2 ANQGSEA. The CDR3 length is 15 residues. CDR3 sequence: CSVENPHRGVETQYF. The CDR3 nucleotides read TGCAGCGTTGAAAACCCTCACCGGGGGGTAGAGACCCAGTACTTC.

The chain employs TRBV30 and TRBJ1-4; weak D call: TRBD1 (6 bases). Trimming stripped 5 bases from V and 4 bases from J, with 11 bases between. The CDR3 is made up of 13 amino acids. The V gene's germline CDR1 is GTSNPN and CDR2 SVGIG (reference sequence). The CDR3 nucleotides read TGTGCCTGGCAGGGGACGTTTAATGAAAAACTGTTTTTT. It translates to CAWQGTFNEKLFF.

A note on this clone: This CDR3 is also generated by other DNA sequences in the sample. This sequence joins TRBV30 and TRBJ2-3, with 9 nucleotides matching TRBD1. The CDR3 contains 14 residues. Per the germline V gene, CDR1 is GTSNPN and CDR2 is SVGIG (reference sequence). V trimming: 0 bases; J trimming: 3 bases; junction bases outside the gene matches: 1. The CDR3, as DNA: TGTGCCTGGAGTGTGACAGGGGGTACAGATACGCAGTATTTT. Its translation is CAWSVTGGTDTQYF.

The V and J genes are TRBV6-5 and TRBJ2-5; D possibly corresponds to TRBD1 (6 bases). This CDR3 contains 14 residues. The V end was cut by 8 bases, the J end by 1 base, with 14 bases between. Germline V gene data show CDR1 as MNHEY and CDR2 as SVGAGI. CDR3 DNA: TGTGCCAGCCGATCTTGGGGGCTCCAAGAGACCCAGTACTTC. The encoded protein is CASRSWGLQETQYF.

This sequence joins TRBV7-2 and TRBJ1-2, with D perhaps matching TRBD1 (6 bases). Looked up from germline, CDR1 is SGHTA and CDR2 is FQGNSA. The CDR3 has 15 residues. V was trimmed by 7 bases and J by 5 bases, leaving 20 bases between them. The CDR3 nucleotides are TGTGCCAGCACCCCCGACACAGGGACATCATATGGCTACACCTTC. Protein: CASTPDTGTSYGYTF.

This chain joins TRBV3-1 (or the pseudogene TRBV3-2) and TRBJ1-2; no clear D. Trimming stripped 0 bases from V and 3 bases from J, with 8 bases between. Germline CDR1 and CDR2: LGHDT and YNNKEL (reference sequence). This CDR3 is built from 14 residues. The CDR3 coding sequence is TGTGCCAGCAGCCAAGATTCAGGATACTATGGCTACACCTTC. Protein product: CASSQDSGYYGYTF.

The V and J genes are TRBV7-2 and TRBJ2-1, with TRBD2 identical over 10 bases. Germline lookup yields CDR1 SGHTA and CDR2 FQGNSA. Germline trimming cut 5 bases from V and 2 bases from J; bases unmatched to any gene: 3. The CDR3 runs 15 residues. The CDR3, as DNA: TGTGCCAGCAGCGGGAGCGGGGGGGCCTACAATGAGCAGTTCTTC. Translated, it gives CASSGSGGAYNEQFF.

This rearrangement joins TRBV6-1 to TRBJ2-7; possible D gene TRBD2, 6 bases. The length of the CDR3 is 16 residues. The germline CDR1 and CDR2 sequences are MNHNS and SASEGT. V shed 4 bases and J shed 6 bases, with 22 bases lying between them. The CDR3: CASSGARGARRGEQYF. CDR3 in DNA: TGTGCCAGCAGTGGGGCGCGGGGTGCCCGCCGTGGCGAGCAGTACTTC.

The V and J genes are TRBV6-2 or TRBV6-3 and TRBJ2-7; D might be TRBD1 (6 bases). Germline-derived CDR1 and CDR2 are MNHEY and SVGEGT. The CDR3 is made up of 15 amino acids. Trimming pared 0 bases from V and 3 bases from J, leaving 12 bases between. CDR3 protein: CASSYSSHRDYEQYF. CDR3 sequence (DNA): TGTGCCAGCAGTTACTCGAGCCACAGGGACTACGAGCAGTACTTC.